This entry lists 21 T cell receptor beta chains sequenced from one sample in a study of CD8+CD57+ T cells in acquired aplastic anemia (dated by TCRdb to 2017 to 2018). Flow cytometry had shown CD8+CD57+ cell expansion in the patients selected for sequencing. The sample was run on an Illumina HiSeq 2000. Genomic DNA served as template for TCR beta VDJ combination and CDR3 sequence profiling. Through fastp at Q25 and MiXCR, TCRdb rebuilt clones from the public reads, retaining in-frame beta chains. Under each unique CDR3 protein, matching rows form one entry showing the most common genes and DNA. This sample comprises roughly 180,000 distinct CDR3 sequences, 50% to 65% of them detected only once. The top ten clonotypes cover roughly 42% of the sample. The sequencing sample was made of sorted CD4+, CD8+, or CD8+CD57+ T cells (not recorded which) from PBMCs. The source is a human donor with aplastic anemia.

This clonotype was seen just once. This clone may be a read error of a much larger clone one base away. The chain uses TRBV12-3 or TRBV12-4 and TRBJ1-4; weak D call: TRBD1 (6 bases). V was cut by 5 bases and J by 6 bases, with 16 bases left in between. The CDR3 is 15 amino acids. For the CDR3, the DNA is TGTGCCAGCAGTCAAGGGACATATGTCGATGAAAAACTGTTTTTT. Its protein product is CASSQGTYVDEKLFF.

CDR3 loop: CASSLVNQANQPQHF. DNA of the CDR3: TGTGCCAGCAGCTTAGTGAATCAGGCTAATCAGCCCCAGCATTTT. The chain combines TRBV7-2 with TRBJ1-5, with D unclear. The CDR3 runs 15 residues. V was pared by 1 base and J by 4 bases, with 11 bases between. Looked up from germline, CDR1 is SGHTA and CDR2 is FQGNSA.

The chain combines TRBV7-3 with TRBJ2-1; D is perhaps TRBD2 (7 bases). Germline CDR1 SGHTA, CDR2 FQGTGA. V was clipped by 5 bases and J by 9 bases, with 14 bases between them. The CDR3 is made up of 13 amino acids. For the CDR3, the DNA is TGTGCCAGCAGCGGGGGGGGCAAGGGTGAGCAGTTCTTC. Protein: CASSGGGKGEQFF. Drawing the rest from reference TRBV7-3 and TRBJ2-1, the complete variable domain is GAGVSQTPSNKVTEKGKYVELRCDPISGHTALYWYRQSLGQGPEFLIYFQGTGAADDSGLPNDRFFAVRPEGSVSTLKIQRTERGDSAVYLCASSGGGKGEQFFGPGTRLTVL.

V usage is TRBV9 and J usage is TRBJ1-2; D remains unclear. There are 15 residues in the CDR3. Germline CDR1 and CDR2: SGDLS and YYNGEE. With 3 bases removed from V and 8 bases from J, the gap between germline ends came to 20 bases. The CDR3: CASSADTPPALGYTF. DNA for the CDR3: TGTGCCAGCAGCGCCGACACCCCGCCGGCGTTGGGCTACACCTTC.

The chain carries TRBV2 and TRBJ2-7; 7 positions match TRBD1. J was trimmed by 4 bases and V by 8 bases; bases with no gene match: 5. The CDR3 extends over 12 amino acids. Germline V gives CDR1 SNHLY, CDR2 FYNNEI. The CDR3, as DNA: TGTGCCAGCGGACAGGCCCGATACGAGCAGTACTTC. This gives the protein CASGQARYEQYF.

In this sample, this clonotype turned up many times. The chain couples TRBV20-1 to TRBJ2-1, with 11 bases identical to TRBD1. The germline V gene has CDR1 DFQATT and CDR2 SNEGSKA (reference sequence). Trimming took 8 bases from V and 6 from J; bases not matched to a gene: 12. The CDR3 length is 15 residues. CDR3 residues: CSRTSPGQGGNEQFF. As DNA, the CDR3 is TGCAGTCGTACTTCACCGGGACAGGGGGGCAATGAGCAGTTCTTC.

This chain connects TRBV25-1 to TRBJ1-1, with 9 positions matching TRBD1. This CDR3 contains 15 residues. V was pared by 5 bases and J by 5 bases, with 9 bases of the junction left unmatched. Germline V lookup: CDR1 MGHDK, CDR2 SYGVNS. The CDR3 region has the DNA TGTGCCAGCAGTCCCCTGGGACAGGGTGGGACTGAAGCTTTCTTT. Translating it yields CASSPLGQGGTEAFF.

To note about this clonotype: With a much larger clone just one base away, this may be a read error. This CDR3 is CASSAGPSNQPRHF. Here the CDR3 DNA reads TGTGCCTCAAGTGCAGGGCCTAGCAATCAGCCCCGGCATTTT. The chain joins TRBV19 to TRBJ1-5; perhaps TRBD1 as D (5 bases). From germline, CDR1 is LNHDA and CDR2 SQIVND (reference sequence). The CDR3 has 14 residues.

The chain employs TRBV24-1 and TRBJ2-1, with TRBD2 matching 14 bases. CDR1 and CDR2 (germline): KGHDR, SFDVKD. This CDR3 contains 17 residues. Losses at the gene ends were 0 bases for V and 12 bases for J; bases not matched to a gene: 9. In DNA, the CDR3 is TGTGCCACCAGTGATTTGGGCAGGACTAGCGGGAGGATCGGGCAGTTCTTC. Its protein product is CATSDLGRTSGRIGQFF.

This clonotype was seen a few times. V usage is TRBV5-8 and J usage is TRBJ2-7, with TRBD2 as a possible D gene (5 bases). Germline CDR1 and CDR2: SGHTS and YDEGEE. The CDR3 runs to 14 residues. Trimming took 1 base from V and 6 from J, leaving 14 bases between them. This CDR3 reads CASSLSREIGEQYF. CDR3 coding DNA: TGTGCCAGCAGCTTGTCGAGGGAAATAGGCGAGCAGTACTTC.

The chain uses TRBV2 and TRBJ1-2; TRBD1 is a possible D gene (6 bases). The CDR3 spans 17 residues. Trimming removed 5 bases from V and 2 bases from J, with 21 bases in between. Germline CDR1 is SNHLY and CDR2 is FYNNEI. CDR3 in amino acids: CASSPLLRTRGNYGYTF. The CDR3, as DNA: TGTGCCAGCAGTCCCCTTCTTCGGACAAGGGGGAACTATGGCTACACCTTC.

The V gene is TRBV7-9, the J gene TRBJ2-1; D is uncertain. Trimming shortened V by 5 bases and J by 5 bases, and 7 bases separated the two germline ends. The CDR3 extends over 12 amino acids. Germline CDR1 and CDR2: SEHNR and FQNEAQ (reference sequence). The CDR3 nucleotides are TGTGCCAGCAGCGCGAAGGACAATGAGCAGTTCTTC. It translates to CASSAKDNEQFF.

A remark on this clonotype: This is likely a read error, given that the CDR3 carries no conserved phenylalanine or tryptophan at its end. Because the CDR3's place on the DNA is in doubt, the DNA is left out and the CDR3 is given as listed by TCRdb. The CDR3: CASSPLAGQGI. The gene calls are TRBV9 and TRBJ2-3; the table calls TRBD1, which could not be checked here. Germline V lookup: CDR1 SGDLS, CDR2 YYNGEE. Including both end residues, the CDR3 is 11 amino acids long.

This clonotype appeared many times. V is TRBV20-1 and J is TRBJ1-1; 8 bases are a match to TRBD1. V shed 5 bases and J 1 base; nucleotides not matched to a gene: 9. This CDR3 has 15 amino acids. Germline V CDR1 and CDR2: DFQATT, SNEGSKA (reference sequence). The DNA for the CDR3 is TGCAGTGCTTTGGCCCCGGACAGGGAGAACACTGAAGCTTTCTTT. Translation gives CSALAPDRENTEAFF.

CDR3 sequence (DNA): TGCGCCAGCAGCTTAGGGACGGGGGCTGAGAATTCACCCCTCCACTTT. Translation gives CASSLGTGAENSPLHF. The V call is TRBV5-1, the J call TRBJ1-6, with TRBD1 as a possible D gene (6 bases). The CDR3 consists of 16 residues. CDR1 SGHRS and CDR2 YFSETQ come from the germline V gene. V dropped 2 bases and J dropped 7 bases, with 16 bases sitting between them.

The chain joins TRBV10-2 to TRBJ2-7, with 8 bases fitting TRBD2. The CDR3 is made up of 14 amino acids. The V gene end was trimmed by 6 bases and the J gene end by 2 bases; junction bases not matched to a gene: 6. Germline CDR1 reads WSHSY; CDR2 reads SAAADI. The CDR3 DNA follows: TGCGCCAGCAGGGAAACTAGCGGTACCTACGAGCAGTACTTC. Protein: CASRETSGTYEQYF.

This clonotype has ten or more counts. V usage is TRBV5-1 and J usage is TRBJ2-3, with D perhaps TRBD1 (6 bases). CDR1 and CDR2 from the germline V gene are SGHRS and YFSETQ. The V end lost 4 bases, the J end lost 5 bases, and 11 bases lay between the germline ends. CDR3 size: 13 residues. For the CDR3, the DNA is TGCGCCAGCAGCCTGGGGGCAGGAGATACGCAGTATTTT. This translates into CASSLGAGDTQYF.

The V and J genes are TRBV20-1 and TRBJ2-1; D not resolved. Germline V lookup: CDR1 DFQATT, CDR2 SNEGSKA (reference sequence). The CDR3 runs 12 residues. The V gene lost 2 bases and the J gene lost 9 bases, with 11 bases spanning the gap. CDR3 residues: CSARLELGEQFF. In nucleotides, the CDR3 is TGCAGTGCTAGACTGGAGCTTGGTGAGCAGTTCTTC.

There are many counts of this clonotype. The rearrangement joins TRBV25-1 to TRBJ1-1; D may be TRBD1 (5 bases). V was clipped by 1 base and J by 3 bases, with 9 bases between them. This CDR3 spans 14 amino acids. Germline assignment: CDR1 MGHDK and CDR2 SYGVNS. CDR3 region: CASSEFGGYTEAFF. The DNA of the CDR3 is TGTGCCAGCAGTGAATTTGGGGGTTACACTGAAGCTTTCTTT. Together with reference TRBV25-1 and TRBJ1-1, the CDR3 gives the full variable domain: EADIYQTPRYLVIGTGKKITLECSQTMGHDKMYWYQQDPGMELHLIHYSYGVNSTEKGDLSSESTVSRIRTEHFPLTLESARPSHTSQYLCASSEFGGYTEAFFGQGTRLTVV.

V usage is TRBV2 and J usage is TRBJ2-5; TRBD2 might be the D (7 bases). Between the trimmed V and J ends, which lost 5 bases and 4 bases, there was a span of 26 bases. The V gene's germline CDR1 is SNHLY and CDR2 FYNNEI. CDR3 size: 18 residues. The CDR3 reads CASSHRVRGGSGGETQYF. CDR3 nucleotides: TGTGCCAGCAGTCACAGGGTTCGGGGAGGGTCGGGCGGAGAGACCCAGTACTTC.

This CDR3 reads CSVDGGGDTQYF. In nucleotides, the CDR3 is TGCAGCGTTGATGGGGGTGGAGATACGCAGTATTTT. The J gene is TRBJ2-3, the V gene TRBV29-1; D tentatively reads TRBD1 or TRBD2 (5 bases each). This CDR3 contains 12 residues. CDR1 SQVTM and CDR2 ANQGSEA come from the germline V gene. V lost 3 bases and J lost 5, with 9 bases in between.